This T cell receptor (beta chain) originates from a study of cytomegalovirus exposure and HLA in healthy donors. The study, taken as a whole, reports: Analysis performed later found approximately 17,000 TCR beta sequences associated with HLA alleles at 0.05 false discovery rate.

CDR1 and CDR2 (germline): WNHNN, SYGVQD (reference sequence). The germline V and J ends were trimmed by 2 bases and 5 bases, with 13 bases remaining between them. The CDR3 covers 14 residues. This clone was recorded only once. Its antigen is unidentified. The PCR was carried out with 60 Vbeta primers and 13 Jbeta primers. Assay used: immunoSEQ multiplex PCR; TCRdb lists only in-frame clones, some missing. This table holds about 190,000 clones, around 75% found once. The chain employs TRBV10-1 and TRBJ2-7; D might be TRBD1 (5 bases). This sequence was found in a woman in her twenties or thirties in good health and CMV-seropositive. Sequencing was carried out using PBMCs. The CDR3 DNA sequence: TGCGCCAGCAGTGAGGCGGCAGGGATGCACGAGCAGTACTTC. It specifies CASSEAAGMHEQYF.